Ten or more counts support the clone carrying this T cell receptor beta chain. The antigen remains undetermined. Genomic DNA was the source, and TCR beta CDR3 was amplified from it by two-round multiplex PCR. The first PCR round targeted every TRBV and TRBJ gene with specific primers. TCRdb redid the calling of the multiplex PCR reads with MiXCR, one entry per CDR3 protein. The table includes 20,000 to 25,000 distinct CDR3 sequences, roughly 40% detected once. CDR3 length equals 14 residues. The V end lost 9 bases, the J end lost 3 bases, and 17 bases lay between the germline ends. This record comes from a study of prognosis after radiotherapy for stage I lung cancer. Whole-study context: Alongside stereotactic body radiotherapy, concurrent therapy was given to no patient.

Study-wide findings and caveats: Tumor-specific reactivity of the expanded TCR clones remained undetermined.

The origin of this receptor is a donor at least 50 years old with non-small cell lung cancer. This specimen was PBMCs, taken before or after stereotactic body radiation therapy (not recorded which). The chain has TRBV12-3 or TRBV12-4 and TRBJ1-1; D is unclear. This CDR3 is CARLPWPGDTEAFF. CDR3 in DNA: TGTGCCAGACTCCCCTGGCCTGGGGACACTGAAGCTTTCTTT.